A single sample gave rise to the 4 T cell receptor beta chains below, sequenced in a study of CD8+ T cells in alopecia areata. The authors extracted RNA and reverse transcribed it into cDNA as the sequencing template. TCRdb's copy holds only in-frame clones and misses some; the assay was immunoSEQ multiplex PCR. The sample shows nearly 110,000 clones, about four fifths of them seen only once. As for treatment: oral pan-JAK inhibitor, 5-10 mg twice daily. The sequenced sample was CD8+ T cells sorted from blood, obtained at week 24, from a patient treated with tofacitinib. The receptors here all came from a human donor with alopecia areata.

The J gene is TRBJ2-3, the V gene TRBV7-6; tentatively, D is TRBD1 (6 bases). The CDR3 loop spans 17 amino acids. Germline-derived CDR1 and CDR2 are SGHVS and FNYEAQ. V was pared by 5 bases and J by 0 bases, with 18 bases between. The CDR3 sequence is CASSDWTDSSSTDTQYF. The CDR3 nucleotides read TGTGCCAGCAGCGATTGGACAGATAGTTCTAGCACAGATACGCAGTATTTT.

DNA of the CDR3: TGTGCCAGCAGCCCTATTAGCGGTGGCTCCTACAATGAGCAGTTCTTC. Its translation is CASSPISGGSYNEQFF. The rearrangement joins TRBV7-2 to TRBJ2-1; a possible D gene is TRBD2 (6 bases). The CDR3 is 16 residues long. The germline CDR1 and CDR2 sequences are SGHTA and FQGNSA. V lost 5 bases to trimming and J lost 0 bases, with 14 bases between them.

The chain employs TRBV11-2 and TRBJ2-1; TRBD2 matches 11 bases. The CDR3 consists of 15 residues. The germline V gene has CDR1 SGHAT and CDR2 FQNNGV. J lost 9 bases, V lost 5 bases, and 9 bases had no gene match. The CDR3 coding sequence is TGTGCCAGCAGCCCTAGCGGGGGGCCAGGGGGTGAGCAGTTCTTC. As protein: CASSPSGGPGGEQFF.

DNA for the CDR3: TGTGCCAGCAGCCAAGGGGGGGGGAATGAGCAGTTCTTC. Its protein product is CASSQGGGNEQFF. V usage is TRBV4-2 and J usage is TRBJ2-1; 7 positions agree with TRBD2. This CDR3 has 13 amino acids. From germline, CDR1 is LGHNA and CDR2 YNFKEQ. V was pared by 1 base and J by 7 bases, with 1 base of the junction left unmatched.